The rows below give T cell receptor delta chains drawn from one sample of a study of Vδ1+ human thymocytes. TCRdb reran clone calling via CATT on the multiplex PCR reads. The sample includes about 27,000 delta-chain clones, approximately 32% seen only once; the top ten take 1.6%. The specimen sequenced was Vdelta1+ gamma-delta thymocytes from the thymus. These receptors originate from a boy under three years old who had congenital heart surgery. CDR3s include the opening cysteine and the closing phenylalanine or tryptophan. The D gene is left open where the match is weak. Some rows have no size entry. The others give once, few or many, or a class for an expanded clone.

size	length	D	V	J	DNA	CDR3
.	17	.	TRDV1	TRDJ1	TGTGCTCTGCGGCCGATCTACGTTCTCTTGGTCCCTTTTAAACTCATCTTT	CALRPIYVLLVPFKLIF
few	25	.	TRDV1	TRDJ1	TGTGCTCTTGGGATCCCTCTGAGTCCCACCGGCCTTCTCCTGGGACTGGGACCGTACACCGATAAACTCATCTTT	CALGIPLSPTGLLLGLGPYTDKLIF
.	22	TRDD3	TRDV1	TRDJ1	TGTGCTCTTGGGGAACCCCATCCCCAGTACTGGGGGATACAATATTATAGCGATAAACTCATCTTT	CALGEPHPQYWGIQYYSDKLIF
few	16	.	TRDV1	TRDJ1	TGTGCTCTTGAGTCCCCCAGGACGAGTGGGACCGATAAACTCATCTTT	CALESPRTSGTDKLIF
.	14	.	TRDV1	TRDJ1	TGTGCTCTTGGGGAAAGTCGACCTTCCCTTCAACTCATCTTT	CALGESRPSLQLIF
.	21	TRDD3	TRDV1	TRDJ1	TGTGCTCTTGCGCGCGGGCCTATCGGGGTCTGGGGGACACCGTACACCGATAAACTCATCTTT	CALARGPIGVWGTPYTDKLIF
.	20	TRDD3	TRDV1	TRDJ1	TGTGCTCTTGGGGAAAGCCTTATGGACTGGGGGACCCCGTGGACCGATAAACTCATCTTT	CALGESLMDWGTPWTDKLIF
many	20	TRDD3	TRDV1	TRDJ2	TGTGCTCTTGGGGAAGGTGGTCATCGTAGAGCTGGGGGATACCTAGCACAACTCTTCTTT	CALGEGGHRRAGGYLAQLFF
few	16	TRDD3	TRDV1	TRDJ1	TGTGCTCTTGGGGGTTCCCCTACTGGGGGATACGATAAACTCATCTTT	CALGGSPTGGYDKLIF
few	22	TRDD3	TRDV1	TRDJ1	TGTGCTCTTGGGGAACTTCCTTCCTACCCTTTACTGGGGGATACGGTGGCCGATAAACTCATCTTT	CALGELPSYPLLGDTVADKLIF
.	19	TRDD3	TRDV1	TRDJ1	TGTGCTCTTGGGGAACAAAACTCCTGGGGGATAGGTGGCACCGATAAACTCATCTTT	CALGEQNSWGIGGTDKLIF
.	24	.	TRDV1	TRDJ1	TGTGCTCTTGGGGAACCGCCCCCCTTCCTACGATTCAGGGGGATACTAGATCGCATCGATAAACTCATCTTT	CALGEPPPFLRFRGILDRIDKLIF
.	15	.	TRDV1	TRDJ1	TGTGCTCTTGGGGAACGGGGTACCGTCTCCGATAAACTCATCTTT	CALGERGTVSDKLIF
.	19	TRDD3	TRDV1	TRDJ1	TGTGCTCTTGGGGAATCAAATCCATTTAGGACTGGGGGATACGATAAACTCATCTTT	CALGESNPFRTGGYDKLIF
.	17	.	TRDV1	TRDJ1	TGTGCTCTTGGGGTACGGGGTCAGTCTCTCTCCACCGATAAACTCATCTTT	CALGVRGQSLSTDKLIF
.	18	TRDD3	TRDV1	TRDJ1	TGTGCTCTTGGGGAAGAGTATCCCCGGGGGGATACGAGCGATAAACTCATCTTC	CALGEEYPRGDTSDKLIF
.	14	TRDD3	TRDV1	TRDJ1	TGTGCTCTTGGGGAACCCTGGGGGACCTATAAACTCATCTTT	CALGEPWGTYKLIF
few	22	.	TRDV1	TRDJ1	TGTGCTCTTGGGGAACCCCTTCCTACTAAGAACTGGGGGACGAGGTTTCAAGATAAACTCATCTTT	CALGEPLPTKNWGTRFQDKLIF
.	21	.	TRDV1	TRDJ1	TGTGCTCTTTTCATTCCTTTCCTACCAGAGGTGGGGGATGCTGAACCCCATAAACTCATCTTT	CALFIPFLPEVGDAEPHKLIF
.	20	TRDD3	TRDV1	TRDJ1	TGTGCTCTTGGGGAACTTCCTAACTGGGGGCCTCCGATATACACCGATAAACTCATCTTT	CALGELPNWGPPIYTDKLIF
few	27	TRDD3	TRDV1	TRDJ1	TGTGCTCTTGGGCCCCAATTACCCTTCCTTGAACCTCTTCTACTGGGGGATCACGATACGGGCACCGATAAACTCATCTTT	CALGPQLPFLEPLLLGDHDTGTDKLIF
few	19	.	TRDV1	TRDJ1	TGTGCTCCTGGGGAACAAGGCGTGTCCGGGGGAAACCCTCACGATAAACTCATCTTT	CAPGEQGVSGGNPHDKLIF
few	13	.	TRDV1	TRDJ1	TGTGCTCTTGGGGGCACTCCCCAACATAAACTCATCTTT	CALGGTPQHKLIF
medium-sized	16	.	TRDV1	TRDJ1	TGTGCTCTTGGGGACCAGCCCCGTCTGAGGCCCTCTAAACTCATCTTT	CALGDQPRLRPSKLIF
few	14	.	TRDV1	TRDJ1	TGTGCTCTTGGGGAACGATACCCACTAGGTAAACTCATCTTT	CALGERYPLGKLIF
.	16	TRDD3	TRDV1	TRDJ1	TGTGCTCTTGGGGAACTTGCACGTGCTGGGGGATCTAGACTCATCTTT	CALGELARAGGSRLIF
.	16	TRDD3	TRDV1	TRDJ1	TGTGCTCTTGGGGAACTGATGGGGGATACGAGCGATAAACTCATCTTT	CALGELMGDTSDKLIF
few	19	TRDD3	TRDV1	TRDJ1	TGTGCTCTTGGGGATGCTGTTGGGGGATACGAGGTAGGCACCGATAAACTCATCTTT	CALGDAVGGYEVGTDKLIF
.	22	TRDD3	TRDV1	TRDJ1	TGTGCTCTTGGGGAACTCGCCTTTACCACTGGGGGATACGCAAGAAACACCGATAACCTCATCTTT	CALGELAFTTGGYARNTDNLIF
few	18	TRDD3	TRDV1	TRDJ1	TGTGCTCTTGGGGAAAGTTACTCCAGGGGATACGCCGGTGATAAACTCATCTTT	CALGESYSRGYAGDKLIF
few	26	TRDD3	TRDV1	TRDJ1	TGTGCTCTTGGGGGCCTCCCTTGCGTACTGGGGGATACGCGTATTGAGAACGCTCCTAACACCGATAAACTCATCTTT	CALGGLPCVLGDTRIENAPNTDKLIF
medium-sized	22	.	TRDV1	TRDJ1	TGTGCTCTTGGGGAGCCACTCGCTCCATTCCTACCTTACTGGGGCCCCACCGATAAACTCATCTTT	CALGEPLAPFLPYWGPTDKLIF
.	22	TRDD3	TRDV1	TRDJ1	TGTGCTCTTGGGGAACTCCCCCCTTACTGGGGGTTATTAACCCCGTACACCGATAAACTCATCTTT	CALGELPPYWGLLTPYTDKLIF
.	23	.	TRDV1	TRDJ1	TGTGCTCTTGGGGTACGCCCCGCTCCCGAACCGTACTGTCTATTTATGTACACCGATAAACTCATCTTT	CALGVRPAPEPYCLFMYTDKLIF
.	21	TRDD3	TRDV1	TRDJ1	TGTGCTCTTGGGGAACCATTTGCACACTGGGGGAAGGGACATAACCTTGATAAACTCATCTTT	CALGEPFAHWGKGHNLDKLIF
.	21	TRDD3	TRDV1	TRDJ1	TGTGCTCTTTTTCCTACTCCCCGTACTGGGGGATACCCACCGCTATTGGGTAAACTCATCTTT	CALFPTPRTGGYPPLLGKLIF
.	17	.	TRDV1	TRDJ1	TGTGCTCTTGGGGAGACGACGCGCAAGCTGGGAGTCGATAAACTCATCTTT	CALGETTRKLGVDKLIF
.	16	.	TRDV1	TRDJ1	TGTGCTCTTGGGGAACTCGTAGCCACCCTCCCCGATAAACTCATCTTT	CALGELVATLPDKLIF
.	13	.	TRDV1	TRDJ1	TGTGCTCTTGGGGTCCCTCCTGGTCGAGGACTCATCTTT	CALGVPPGRGLIF
.	16	.	TRDV1	TRDJ1	TGTGCTCTTGGGGAACGGGGCAGACGCAACACCGATAAACTCATCTTT	CALGERGRRNTDKLIF
many	17	TRDD3	TRDV1	TRDJ1	TGTGCTCTTGGGGAGAGCCCCAATGGGGGATACACCGATAAACTCATCTTT	CALGESPNGGYTDKLIF
few	21	TRDD3	TRDV1	TRDJ1	TGTGCTCTTGGGGAATGCCTACAACTACTGGGGGATACGTGGTACACCGATAAACTCATCTTT	CALGECLQLLGDTWYTDKLIF
.	20	TRDD2	TRDV1	TRDJ1	TGTGCTCTTGGAGGCTTCCTACATCCTCGTCTTGGGGGTTACACCGATAAACTCATCTTT	CALGGFLHPRLGGYTDKLIF
.	13	.	TRDV1	TRDJ1	TGTGCTCTTGGGGAAGGGGGTCTCGGAAAACTCATCTTT	CALGEGGLGKLIF
medium-sized	17	TRDD3	TRDV1	TRDJ1	TGTGCTCTTGATCGATACTGGGGATCCGTTGGGACCGATAAACTCATCTTT	CALDRYWGSVGTDKLIF
few	24	TRDD3	TRDV1	TRDJ2	TGTGCTCTTGGGGAAGATTTGTTAGCCAAGGCTAACTGGGGGATACTCACTTTGACAGCACAACTCTTCTTT	CALGEDLLAKANWGILTLTAQLFF
.	16	.	TRDV1	TRDJ1	TGTGCTCTTGGGGAACTGCGGATACACAAGGGCGATAAACTCATCTTT	CALGELRIHKGDKLIF
few	18	.	TRDV1	TRDJ1	TGTGCTCTTGGGTTTGCCTTCCTACGGACTGGGGGCTTCCATAAACTCATCTTT	CALGFAFLRTGGFHKLIF
few	10	.	TRDV2	TRDJ1	TGTGCCTGTGACACCGATAAACTCATCTTT	CACDTDKLIF
few	18	TRDD3	TRDV1	TRDJ1	TGTGCTCTTGGGGATACTCGTGGTGGGGGATACGGGACCGATAAACTCATCTTT	CALGDTRGGGYGTDKLIF
few	20	.	TRDV1	TRDJ1	TGTGCTCTTGGGGAACTAGTTTCCTACGTAGGCGGGGGATCGGTCGATAAACTCATCTTT	CALGELVSYVGGGSVDKLIF
few	23	.	TRDV1	TRDJ1	TGTGCTCTTGGGAGATTTCCCTCGTACTGGAAAACTATAGGGGAGTCTTACGCCGATAAACTCATCTTT	CALGRFPSYWKTIGESYADKLIF